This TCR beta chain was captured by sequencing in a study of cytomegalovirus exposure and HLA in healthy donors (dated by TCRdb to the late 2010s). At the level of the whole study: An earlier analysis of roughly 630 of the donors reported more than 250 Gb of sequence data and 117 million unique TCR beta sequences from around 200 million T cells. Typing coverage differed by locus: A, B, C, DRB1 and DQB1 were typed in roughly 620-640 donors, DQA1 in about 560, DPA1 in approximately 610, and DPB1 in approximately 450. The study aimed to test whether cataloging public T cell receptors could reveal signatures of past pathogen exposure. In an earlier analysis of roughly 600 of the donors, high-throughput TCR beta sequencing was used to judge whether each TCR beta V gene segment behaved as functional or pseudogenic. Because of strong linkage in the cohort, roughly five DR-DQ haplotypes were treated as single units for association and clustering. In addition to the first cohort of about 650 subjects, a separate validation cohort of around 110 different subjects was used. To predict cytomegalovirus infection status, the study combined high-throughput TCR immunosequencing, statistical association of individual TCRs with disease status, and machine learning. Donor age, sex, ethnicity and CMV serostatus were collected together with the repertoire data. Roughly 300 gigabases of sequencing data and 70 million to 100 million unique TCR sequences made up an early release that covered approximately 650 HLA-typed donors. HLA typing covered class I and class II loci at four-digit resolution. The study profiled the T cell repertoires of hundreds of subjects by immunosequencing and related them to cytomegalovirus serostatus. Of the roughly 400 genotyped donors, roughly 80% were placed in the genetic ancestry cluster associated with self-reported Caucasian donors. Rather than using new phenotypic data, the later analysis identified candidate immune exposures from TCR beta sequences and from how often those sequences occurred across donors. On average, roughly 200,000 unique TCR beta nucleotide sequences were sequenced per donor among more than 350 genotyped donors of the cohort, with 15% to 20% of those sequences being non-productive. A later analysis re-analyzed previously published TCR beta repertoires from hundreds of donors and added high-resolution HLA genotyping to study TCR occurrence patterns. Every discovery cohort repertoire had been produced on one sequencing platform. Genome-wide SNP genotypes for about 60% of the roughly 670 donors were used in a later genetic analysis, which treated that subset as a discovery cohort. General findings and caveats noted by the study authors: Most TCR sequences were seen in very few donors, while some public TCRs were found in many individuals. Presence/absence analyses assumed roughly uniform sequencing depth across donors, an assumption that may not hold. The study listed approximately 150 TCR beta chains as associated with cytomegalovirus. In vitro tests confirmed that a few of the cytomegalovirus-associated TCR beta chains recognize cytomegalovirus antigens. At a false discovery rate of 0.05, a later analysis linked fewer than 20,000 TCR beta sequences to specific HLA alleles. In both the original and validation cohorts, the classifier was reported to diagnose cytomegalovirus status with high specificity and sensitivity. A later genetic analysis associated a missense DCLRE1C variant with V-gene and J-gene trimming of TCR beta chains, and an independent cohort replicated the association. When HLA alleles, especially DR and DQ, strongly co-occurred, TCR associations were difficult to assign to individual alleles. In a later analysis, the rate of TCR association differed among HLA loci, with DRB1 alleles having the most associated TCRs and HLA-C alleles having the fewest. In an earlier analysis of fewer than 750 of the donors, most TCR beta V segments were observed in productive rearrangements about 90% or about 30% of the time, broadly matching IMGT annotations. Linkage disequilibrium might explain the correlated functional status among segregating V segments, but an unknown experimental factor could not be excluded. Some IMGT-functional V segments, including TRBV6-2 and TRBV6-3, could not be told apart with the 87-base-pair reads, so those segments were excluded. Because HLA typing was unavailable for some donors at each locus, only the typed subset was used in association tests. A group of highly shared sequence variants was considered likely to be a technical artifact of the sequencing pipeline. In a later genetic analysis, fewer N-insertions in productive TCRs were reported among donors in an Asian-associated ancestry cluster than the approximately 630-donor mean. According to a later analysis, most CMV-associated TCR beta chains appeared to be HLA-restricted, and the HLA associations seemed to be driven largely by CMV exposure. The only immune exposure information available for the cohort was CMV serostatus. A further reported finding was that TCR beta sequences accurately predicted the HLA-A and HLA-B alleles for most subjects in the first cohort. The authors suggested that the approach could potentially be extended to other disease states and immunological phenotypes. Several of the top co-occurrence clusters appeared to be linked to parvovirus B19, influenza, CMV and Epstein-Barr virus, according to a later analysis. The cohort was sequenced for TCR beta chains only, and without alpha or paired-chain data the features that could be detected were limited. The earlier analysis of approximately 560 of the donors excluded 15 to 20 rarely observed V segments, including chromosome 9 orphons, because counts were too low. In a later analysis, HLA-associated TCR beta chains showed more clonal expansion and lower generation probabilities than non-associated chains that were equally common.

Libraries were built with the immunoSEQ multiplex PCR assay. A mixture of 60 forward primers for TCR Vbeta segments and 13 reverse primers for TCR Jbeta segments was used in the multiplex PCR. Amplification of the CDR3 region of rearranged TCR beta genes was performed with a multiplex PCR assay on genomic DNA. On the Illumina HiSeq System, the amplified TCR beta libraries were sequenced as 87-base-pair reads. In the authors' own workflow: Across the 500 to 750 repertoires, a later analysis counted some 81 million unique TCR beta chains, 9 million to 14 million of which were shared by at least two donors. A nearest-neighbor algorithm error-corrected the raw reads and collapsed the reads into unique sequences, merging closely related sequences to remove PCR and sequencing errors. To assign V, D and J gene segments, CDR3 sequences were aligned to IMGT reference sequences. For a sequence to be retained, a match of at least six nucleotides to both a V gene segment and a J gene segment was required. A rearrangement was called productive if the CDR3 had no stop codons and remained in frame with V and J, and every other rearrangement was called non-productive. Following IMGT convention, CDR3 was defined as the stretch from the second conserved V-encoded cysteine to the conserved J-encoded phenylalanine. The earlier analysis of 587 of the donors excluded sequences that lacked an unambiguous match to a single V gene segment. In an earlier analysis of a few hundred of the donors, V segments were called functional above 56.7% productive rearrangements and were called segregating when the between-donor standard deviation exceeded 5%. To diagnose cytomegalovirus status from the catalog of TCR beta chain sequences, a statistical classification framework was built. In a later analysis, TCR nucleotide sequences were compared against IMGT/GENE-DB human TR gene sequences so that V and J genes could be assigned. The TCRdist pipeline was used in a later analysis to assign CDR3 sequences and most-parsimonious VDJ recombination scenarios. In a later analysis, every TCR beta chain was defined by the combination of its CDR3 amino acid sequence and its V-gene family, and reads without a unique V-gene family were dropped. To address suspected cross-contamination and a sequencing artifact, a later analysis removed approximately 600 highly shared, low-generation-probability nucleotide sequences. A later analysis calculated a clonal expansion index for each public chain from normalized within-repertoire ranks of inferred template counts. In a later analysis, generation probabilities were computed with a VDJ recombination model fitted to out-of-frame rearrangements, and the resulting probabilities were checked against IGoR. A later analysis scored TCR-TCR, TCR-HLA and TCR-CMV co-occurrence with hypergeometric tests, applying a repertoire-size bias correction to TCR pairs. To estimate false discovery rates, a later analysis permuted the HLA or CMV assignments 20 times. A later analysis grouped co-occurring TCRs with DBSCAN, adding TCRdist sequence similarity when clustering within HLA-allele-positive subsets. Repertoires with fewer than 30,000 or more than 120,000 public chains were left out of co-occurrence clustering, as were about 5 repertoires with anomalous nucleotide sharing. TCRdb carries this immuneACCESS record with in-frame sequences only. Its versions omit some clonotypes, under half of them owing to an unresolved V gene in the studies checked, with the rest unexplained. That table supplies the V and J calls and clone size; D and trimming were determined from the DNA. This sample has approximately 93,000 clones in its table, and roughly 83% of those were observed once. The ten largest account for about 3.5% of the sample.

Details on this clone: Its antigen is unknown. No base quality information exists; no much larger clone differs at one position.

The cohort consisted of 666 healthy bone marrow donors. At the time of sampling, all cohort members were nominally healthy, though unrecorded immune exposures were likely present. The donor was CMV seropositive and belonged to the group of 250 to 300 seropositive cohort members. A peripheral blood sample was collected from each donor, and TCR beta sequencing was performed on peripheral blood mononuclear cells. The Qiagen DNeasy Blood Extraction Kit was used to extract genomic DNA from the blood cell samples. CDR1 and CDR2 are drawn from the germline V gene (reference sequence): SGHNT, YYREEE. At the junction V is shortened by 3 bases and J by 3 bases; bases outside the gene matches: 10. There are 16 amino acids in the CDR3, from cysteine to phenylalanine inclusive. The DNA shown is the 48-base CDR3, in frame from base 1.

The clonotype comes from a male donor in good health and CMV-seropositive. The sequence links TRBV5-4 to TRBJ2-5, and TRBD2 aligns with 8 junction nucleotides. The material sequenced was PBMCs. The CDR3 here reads CASSSRAAGVKETQYF. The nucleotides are TGTGCCAGCAGCTCCCGCGCAGCGGGGGTTAAAGAGACCCAGTACTTC.